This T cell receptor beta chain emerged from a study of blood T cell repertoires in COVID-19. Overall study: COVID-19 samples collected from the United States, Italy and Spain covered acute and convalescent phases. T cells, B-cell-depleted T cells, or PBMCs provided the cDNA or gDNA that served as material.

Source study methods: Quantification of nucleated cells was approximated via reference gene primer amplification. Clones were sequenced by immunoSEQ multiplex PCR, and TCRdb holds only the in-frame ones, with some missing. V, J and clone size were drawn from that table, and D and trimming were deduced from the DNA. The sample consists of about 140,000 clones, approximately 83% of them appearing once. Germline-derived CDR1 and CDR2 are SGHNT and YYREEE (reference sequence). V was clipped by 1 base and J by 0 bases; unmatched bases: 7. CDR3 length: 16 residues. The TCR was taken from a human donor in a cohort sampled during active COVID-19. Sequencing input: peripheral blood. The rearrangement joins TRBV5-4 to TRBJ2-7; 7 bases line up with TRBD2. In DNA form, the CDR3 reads TGTGCCAGCAGCTTGAGGGGCGGGAGTCACTCCTACGAGCAGTACTTC. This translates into CASSLRGGSHSYEQYF.